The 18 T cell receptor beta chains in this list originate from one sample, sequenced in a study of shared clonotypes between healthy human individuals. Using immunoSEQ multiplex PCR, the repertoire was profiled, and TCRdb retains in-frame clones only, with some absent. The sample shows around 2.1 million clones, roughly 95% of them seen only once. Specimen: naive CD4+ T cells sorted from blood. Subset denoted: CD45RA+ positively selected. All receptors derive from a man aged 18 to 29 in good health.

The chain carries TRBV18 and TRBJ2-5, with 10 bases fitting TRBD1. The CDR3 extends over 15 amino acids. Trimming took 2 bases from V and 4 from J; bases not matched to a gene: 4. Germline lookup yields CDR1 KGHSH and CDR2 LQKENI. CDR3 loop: CASSPETGGAETQYF. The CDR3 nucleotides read TGTGCCAGCTCACCAGAGACAGGGGGCGCAGAGACCCAGTACTTC.

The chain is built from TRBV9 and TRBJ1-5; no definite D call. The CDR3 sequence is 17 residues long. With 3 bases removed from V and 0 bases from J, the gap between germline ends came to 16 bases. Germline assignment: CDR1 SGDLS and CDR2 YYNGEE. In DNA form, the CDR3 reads TGTGCCAGCAGCGACCATCGGGGAATTTGTAGCAATCAGCCCCAGCATTTT. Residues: CASSDHRGICSNQPQHF.

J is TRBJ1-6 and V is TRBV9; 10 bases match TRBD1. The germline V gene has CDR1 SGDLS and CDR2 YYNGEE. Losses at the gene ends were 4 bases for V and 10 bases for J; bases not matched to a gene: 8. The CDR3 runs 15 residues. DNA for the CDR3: TGTGCCAGCAGCTTAGACAGGGGGCAGGGATCACCCCTCCACTTT. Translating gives CASSLDRGQGSPLHF.

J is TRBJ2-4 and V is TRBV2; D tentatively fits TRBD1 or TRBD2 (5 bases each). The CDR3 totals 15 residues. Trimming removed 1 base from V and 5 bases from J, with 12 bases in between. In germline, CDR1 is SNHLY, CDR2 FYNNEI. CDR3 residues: CASSEVGAPQNIQYF. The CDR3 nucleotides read TGTGCCAGCAGTGAAGTCGGGGCCCCACAAAACATTCAGTACTTC.

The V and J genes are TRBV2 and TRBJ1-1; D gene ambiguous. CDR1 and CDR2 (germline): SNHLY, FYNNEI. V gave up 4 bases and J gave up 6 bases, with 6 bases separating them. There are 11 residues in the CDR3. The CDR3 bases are TGTGCCAGCAGTGTATTACCTGAAGCTTTCTTT. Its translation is CASSVLPEAFF.

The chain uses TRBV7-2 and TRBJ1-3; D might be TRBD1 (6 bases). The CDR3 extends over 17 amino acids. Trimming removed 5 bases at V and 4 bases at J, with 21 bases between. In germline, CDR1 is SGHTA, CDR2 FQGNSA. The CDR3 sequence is CASSPSPSRTAGNTIYF. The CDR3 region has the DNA TGTGCCAGCAGCCCTTCTCCGTCTCGGACAGCGGGAAACACCATATATTTT.

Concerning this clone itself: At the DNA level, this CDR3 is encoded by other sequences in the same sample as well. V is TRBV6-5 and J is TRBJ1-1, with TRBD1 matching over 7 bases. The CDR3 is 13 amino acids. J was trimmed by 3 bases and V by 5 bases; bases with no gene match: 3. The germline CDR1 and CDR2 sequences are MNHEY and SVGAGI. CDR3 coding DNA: TGTGCCAGCAGTCGCGGACAGGACACTGAAGCTTTCTTT. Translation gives CASSRGQDTEAFF.

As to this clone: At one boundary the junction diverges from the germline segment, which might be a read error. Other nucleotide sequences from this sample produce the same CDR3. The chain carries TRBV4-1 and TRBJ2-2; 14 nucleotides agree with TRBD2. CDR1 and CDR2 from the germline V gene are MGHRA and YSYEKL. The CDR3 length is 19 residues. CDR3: CASSQVTSGRVGNTGELFF. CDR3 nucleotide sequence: TGCGCCAGTAGCCAAGTGACTAGCGGGAGGGTGGGGAACACCGGGGAGCTGTTTTTT.

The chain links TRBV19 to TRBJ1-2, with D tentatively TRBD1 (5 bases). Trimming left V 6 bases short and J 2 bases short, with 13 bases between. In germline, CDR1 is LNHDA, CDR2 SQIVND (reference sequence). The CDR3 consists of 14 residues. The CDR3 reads CASSIERQNYGYTF. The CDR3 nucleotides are TGTGCCAGTAGCATCGAGAGACAGAACTATGGCTACACCTTC.

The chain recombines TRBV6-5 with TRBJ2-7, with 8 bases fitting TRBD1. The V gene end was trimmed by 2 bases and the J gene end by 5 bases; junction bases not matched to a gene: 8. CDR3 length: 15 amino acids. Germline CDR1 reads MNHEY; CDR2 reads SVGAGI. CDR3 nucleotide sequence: TGTGCCAGCAGTTACACCTTGGGACAGGCGGACGAGCAGTACTTC. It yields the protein CASSYTLGQADEQYF.

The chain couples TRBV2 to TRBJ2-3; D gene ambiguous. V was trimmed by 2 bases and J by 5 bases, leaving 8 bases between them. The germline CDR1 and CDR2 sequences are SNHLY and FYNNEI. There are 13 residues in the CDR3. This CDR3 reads CASSEREVDTQYF. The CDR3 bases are TGTGCCAGCAGTGAAAGAGAGGTAGATACGCAGTATTTT.

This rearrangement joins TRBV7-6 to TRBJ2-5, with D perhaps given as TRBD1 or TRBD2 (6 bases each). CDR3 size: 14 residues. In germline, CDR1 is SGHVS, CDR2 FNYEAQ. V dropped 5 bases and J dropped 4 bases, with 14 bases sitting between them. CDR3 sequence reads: CASSKGGTLETQYF. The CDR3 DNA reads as TGTGCCAGCAGCAAAGGGGGGACCTTAGAGACCCAGTACTTC.

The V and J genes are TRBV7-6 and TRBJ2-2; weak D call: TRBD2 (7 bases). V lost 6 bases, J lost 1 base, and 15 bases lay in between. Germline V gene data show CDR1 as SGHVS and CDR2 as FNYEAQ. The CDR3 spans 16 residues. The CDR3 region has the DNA TGTGCCAGCAGAAGTACCGGGGGGCTGAACACCGGGGAGCTGTTTTTT. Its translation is CASRSTGGLNTGELFF.

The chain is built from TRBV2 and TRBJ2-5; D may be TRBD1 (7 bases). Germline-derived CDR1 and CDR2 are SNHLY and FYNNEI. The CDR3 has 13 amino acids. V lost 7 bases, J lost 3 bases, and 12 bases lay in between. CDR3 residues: CASKSGGKETQYF. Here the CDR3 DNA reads TGTGCCAGCAAGTCAGGGGGGAAAGAGACCCAGTACTTC.

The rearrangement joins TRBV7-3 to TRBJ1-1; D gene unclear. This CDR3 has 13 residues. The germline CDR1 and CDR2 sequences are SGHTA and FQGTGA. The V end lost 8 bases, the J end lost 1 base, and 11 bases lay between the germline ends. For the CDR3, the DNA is TGTGCCAGCGGGCGGCAGCGGAACACTGAAGCTTTCTTT. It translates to CASGRQRNTEAFF.

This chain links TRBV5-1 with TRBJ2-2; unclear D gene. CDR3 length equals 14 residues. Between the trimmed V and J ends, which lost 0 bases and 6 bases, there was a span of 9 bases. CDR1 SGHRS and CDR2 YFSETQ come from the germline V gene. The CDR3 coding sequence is TGCGCCAGCAGCTTGGGCCAGGCCCCCGGGGAGCTGTTTTTT. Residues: CASSLGQAPGELFF.

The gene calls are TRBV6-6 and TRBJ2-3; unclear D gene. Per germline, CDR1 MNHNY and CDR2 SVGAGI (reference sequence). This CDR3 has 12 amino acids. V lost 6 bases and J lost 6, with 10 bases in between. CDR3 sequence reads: CASSQEKDTQYF. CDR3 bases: TGTGCCAGCAGCCAGGAAAAGGATACGCAGTATTTT.

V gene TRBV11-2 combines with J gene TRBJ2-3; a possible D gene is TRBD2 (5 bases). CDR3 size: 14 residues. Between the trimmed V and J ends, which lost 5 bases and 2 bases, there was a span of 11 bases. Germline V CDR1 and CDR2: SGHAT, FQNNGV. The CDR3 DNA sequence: TGTGCCAGCAGCCCCGGAGGATTCACAGATACGCAGTATTTT. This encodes CASSPGGFTDTQYF.